The T cell receptor beta chain under discussion was sequenced for a study of technical replicates of blood from several donors. Libraries were prepared by immunoSEQ multiplex PCR; TCRdb keeps only in-frame clonotypes and omits some of them. The data hold roughly 90,000 clones, with just under 95% observed a single time. The trim removed 4 bases at V and 7 bases at J, leaving 6 bases unmatched. This CDR3 spans 14 amino acids. Per germline, CDR1 SNHLY and CDR2 FYNNEI. Sequenced: T cells isolated from PBMCs. This TCR derives from a human donor in good health. The rearrangement links TRBV2 to TRBJ2-2; 7 positions match TRBD1. The CDR3 nucleotides read TGTGCCAGCAGTGGTACAGGGGCAGTCGGGGAGCTGTTTTTT. Translated, it gives CASSGTGAVGELFF.